This TCR beta chain derives from a study of blood T cells in healthy people across ages. A second roughly 6 to 11 cycle PCR used barcoded and J-beta primers. TCRdb re-called the 5' RACE reads with MiXCR, one entry per CDR3 protein. Here the sample spans approximately 770,000 distinct CDR3 sequences, 58% being singletons. The sequence derives from a man aged 25-40 years in good health. Sequencing input: blood.

CDR3: CAISDHDRGGETQYF. CDR3 coding DNA: TGTGCCATCAGTGATCACGACAGGGGCGGGGAGACCCAGTACTTC. V usage is TRBV10-3 and J usage is TRBJ2-5; TRBD1 matches at 8 bases. Germline-derived CDR1 and CDR2 are ENHRY and SYGVKD. With 3 bases clipped from V and 5 bases from J, the junction kept 8 bases outside the gene matches. The CDR3 length is 15 residues.